These 6 T cell receptor beta chains were all obtained from the same sample, sequenced in a study of cytomegalovirus exposure and HLA in healthy donors. The PCR had 60 Vbeta and 13 Jbeta primers. Assay used: immunoSEQ multiplex PCR; TCRdb lists only in-frame clones, some missing. The repertoire consists of approximately 85,000 clones, with 62% occurring once and the leading ten covering 5.5%. The sample taken for sequencing was PBMCs. Every receptor here comes from a woman aged 25 to 39 in good health and CMV-seropositive.

CDR3 coding DNA: TGTGCCAGCAAAACCCCGGACAGGGCCTATGGCTACACCTTC. Amino acids: CASKTPDRAYGYTF. The V call is TRBV6-1, the J call TRBJ1-2, with TRBD1 matching 8 bases. The germline V gene encodes CDR1 MNHNS and CDR2 SASEGT. The CDR3 consists of 14 residues. J gave up 4 bases and V 7 bases, and 8 bases lay outside the gene matches.

About this clone: One end of the junction varies from germline; a read error may be responsible. The chain employs TRBV28 and TRBJ1-2; 8 nucleotides match TRBD1. Germline values: CDR1 MDHEN, CDR2 SYDVKM. The CDR3 contains 14 residues. Here the CDR3 reads CASSSDRANYGYPF. The DNA for the CDR3 is TGTGCCAGCAGTTCGGACAGGGCTAACTATGGCTACCCCTTC.

This chain links TRBV28 with TRBJ2-3; 8 positions match TRBD2. From germline, CDR1 is MDHEN and CDR2 SYDVKM. J lost 2 bases, V lost 5 bases, and 9 bases had no gene match. The CDR3 runs to 16 residues. The chain's CDR3 is CASSTTGGAPTDTQYF. Here the CDR3 DNA reads TGTGCCAGCAGTACTACCGGGGGGGCCCCCACAGATACGCAGTATTTT.

The CDR3 sequence is CASSQTGEGYTF. The DNA for the CDR3 is TGCGCCAGCAGCCAGACAGGGGAAGGCTACACCTTC. The chain couples TRBV5-1 to TRBJ1-2; 8 bases match TRBD1. Trimming removed 4 bases from V and 8 bases from J; junction bases left unmatched: 4. The germline V gene encodes CDR1 SGHRS and CDR2 YFSETQ. The CDR3 consists of 12 residues.

A note on this clone: A read error may account for a junction end that differs from germline. The J gene is TRBJ1-1, the V gene TRBV5-1, with a possible D match to TRBD1 (6 bases). This CDR3 spans 12 amino acids. Looked up from germline, CDR1 is SGHRS and CDR2 is YFSETQ. The chain's CDR3 is CASSLDSIEAFF. DNA of the CDR3: TGCGCCAGCAGTTTGGACAGTATTGAAGCTTTCTTT.

This chain links TRBV10-3 with TRBJ2-3; 8 bases match TRBD2. Per germline, CDR1 ENHRY and CDR2 SYGVKD. CDR3 length equals 15 residues. V trimming: 2 bases; J trimming: 2 bases; junction bases outside the gene matches: 3. Written as DNA, the CDR3 is TGTGCCATCAGTGAGCGGGGGGGAACCACAGATACGCAGTATTTT. This encodes CAISERGGTTDTQYF.